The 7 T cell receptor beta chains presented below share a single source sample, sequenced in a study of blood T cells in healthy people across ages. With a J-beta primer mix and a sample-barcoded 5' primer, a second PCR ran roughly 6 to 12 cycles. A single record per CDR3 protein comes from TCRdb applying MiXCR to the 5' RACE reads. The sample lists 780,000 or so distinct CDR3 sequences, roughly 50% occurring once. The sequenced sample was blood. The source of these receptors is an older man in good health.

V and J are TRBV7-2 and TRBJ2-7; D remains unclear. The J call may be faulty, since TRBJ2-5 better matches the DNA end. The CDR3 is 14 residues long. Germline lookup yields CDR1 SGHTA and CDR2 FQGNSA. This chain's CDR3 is CASSSSSIKETQYF. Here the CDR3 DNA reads TGTGCCAGCAGCTCCTCCTCCATTAAAGAGACCCAGTACTTC.

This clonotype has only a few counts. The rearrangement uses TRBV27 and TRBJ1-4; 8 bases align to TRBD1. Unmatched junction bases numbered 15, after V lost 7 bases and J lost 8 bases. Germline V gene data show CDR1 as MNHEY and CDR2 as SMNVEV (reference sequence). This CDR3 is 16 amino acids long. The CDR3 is CASTPGAGTGREKLFF. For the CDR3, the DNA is TGTGCCAGCACCCCGGGAGCCGGGACAGGACGAGAAAAACTGTTTTTT. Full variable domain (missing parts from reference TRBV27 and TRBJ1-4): EAQVTQNPRYLITVTGKKLTVTCSQNMNHEYMSWYRQDPGLGLRQIYYSMNVEVTDKGDVPEGYKVSRKEKRNFPLILESPSPNQTSLYFCASTPGAGTGREKLFFGSGTQLSVL.

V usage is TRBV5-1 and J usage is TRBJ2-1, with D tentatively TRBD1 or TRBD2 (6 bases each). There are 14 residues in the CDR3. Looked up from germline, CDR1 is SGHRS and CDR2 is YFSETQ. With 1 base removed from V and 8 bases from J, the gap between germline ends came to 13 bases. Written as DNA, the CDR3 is TGCGCCAGCAGCTTGCTGTGGGGGGCGGATGAGCAGTTCTTC. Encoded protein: CASSLLWGADEQFF.

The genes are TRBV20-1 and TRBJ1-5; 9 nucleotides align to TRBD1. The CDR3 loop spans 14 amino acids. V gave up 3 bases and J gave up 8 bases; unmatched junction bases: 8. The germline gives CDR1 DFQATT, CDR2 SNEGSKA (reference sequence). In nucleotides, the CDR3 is TGCAGTGCTAGCGGGGGACAGGGAGTGAAGCCCCAGCATTTT. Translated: CSASGGQGVKPQHF.

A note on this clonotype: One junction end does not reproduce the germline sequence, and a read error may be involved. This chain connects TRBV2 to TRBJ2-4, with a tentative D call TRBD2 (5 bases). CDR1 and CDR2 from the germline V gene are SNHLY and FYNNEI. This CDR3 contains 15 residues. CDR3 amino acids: CAGSVVGTERWEQYF. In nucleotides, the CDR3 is TGTGCCGGCAGTGTGGTAGGAACGGAAAGGTGGGAGCAGTACTTC.

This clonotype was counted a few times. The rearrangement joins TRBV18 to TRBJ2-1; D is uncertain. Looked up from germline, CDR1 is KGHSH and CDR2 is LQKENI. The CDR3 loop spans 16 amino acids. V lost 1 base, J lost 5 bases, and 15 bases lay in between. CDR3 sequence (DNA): TGTGCCAGCTCACCACTGCAGGTGGGGAAAAACAATGAGCAGTTCTTC. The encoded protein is CASSPLQVGKNNEQFF. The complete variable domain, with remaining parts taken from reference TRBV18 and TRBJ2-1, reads NAGVMQNPRHLVRRRGQEARLRCSPMKGHSHVYWYRQLPEEGLKFMVYLQKENIIDESGMPKERFSAEFPKEGPSILRIQQVVRGDSAAYFCASSPLQVGKNNEQFFGPGTRLTVL.

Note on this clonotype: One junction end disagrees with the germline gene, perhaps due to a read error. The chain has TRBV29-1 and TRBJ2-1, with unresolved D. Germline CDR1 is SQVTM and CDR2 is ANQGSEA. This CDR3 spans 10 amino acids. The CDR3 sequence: CGVGGNEQFF. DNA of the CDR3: TGCGGCGTCGGTGGCAATGAGCAGTTCTTC.